What follows describes a single TCR beta chain. Antigen specificity is unknown. TCRdb's copy holds only in-frame clones and misses some; the assay was immunoSEQ multiplex PCR. The sample consists of approximately 220,000 clones, approximately 88% of them appearing once. The CDR3 consists of 12 residues. V shed 10 bases and J shed 9 bases, with 18 bases lying between them. Germline values: CDR1 SNHLY, CDR2 FYNNEI. The record originates from a study of cytomegalovirus exposure and HLA in healthy donors. Points from the study as a whole: Many donors carried some public TCRs, although rarity characterized most TCR sequences.

The clonotype was recovered from a woman between 25 and 40 years old in good health and CMV-seropositive. Specimen: PBMCs. This chain uses TRBV2 with TRBJ1-1; perhaps TRBD1 as D (5 bases). The CDR3 region is CAIGEGENKAFF. Here the CDR3 DNA reads TGTGCCATCGGGGAAGGGGAAAATAAAGCTTTCTTT.